This T cell receptor (beta chain) was documented in a study of response to subunit inactivated influenza vaccine. Study-level results: After each seasonal influenza vaccination, few new T cells are recruited, the authors suggested.

This clonotype was recorded many times. The target antigen is unknown. TCRdb independently ran MiXCR on the RT-PCR reads; one entry per CDR3 protein. Found here are around 540,000 distinct CDR3 sequences, roughly 10% of them singletons; the top ten hold about 10%. The CDR3 loop spans 14 amino acids. Germline V gives CDR1 DFQATT, CDR2 SNEGSKA (reference sequence). V lost 5 bases and J 2 bases, leaving 15 bases between the germline ends. The TCR comes from a man between 45 and 60 years old who received an inactivated influenza vaccine. The starting material was PBMCs from blood, obtained on the day of vaccination. V and J are TRBV20-1 and TRBJ1-2; D is undetermined. The CDR3 spells CSAEPQGRNYGYTF. CDR3 bases: TGCAGTGCTGAGCCACAAGGACGGAACTATGGCTACACCTTC.